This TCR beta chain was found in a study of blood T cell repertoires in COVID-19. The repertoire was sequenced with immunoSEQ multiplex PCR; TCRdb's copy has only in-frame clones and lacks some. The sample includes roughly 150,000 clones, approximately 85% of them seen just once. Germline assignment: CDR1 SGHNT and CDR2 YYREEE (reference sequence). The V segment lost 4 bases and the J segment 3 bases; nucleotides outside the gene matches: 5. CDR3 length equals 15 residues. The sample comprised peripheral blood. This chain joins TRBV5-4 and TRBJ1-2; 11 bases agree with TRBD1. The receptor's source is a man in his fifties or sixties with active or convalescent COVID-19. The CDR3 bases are TGTGCCAGCAGCCCGGACAGGGGGCTTTACTATGGCTACACCTTC. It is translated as CASSPDRGLYYGYTF.